This T cell receptor beta chain derives from a study of blood T cell repertoires in COVID-19. For the study at large: The study drew acute and convalescent COVID-19 samples from the United States, Italy and Spain. PBMCs, B-cell-depleted T cells, or T cells provided the cDNA or gDNA that made up the material.

Losses at the gene ends were 2 bases for V and 11 bases for J; bases not matched to a gene: 6. The germline V gene has CDR1 MRHNA and CDR2 SNTAGT. This CDR3 is 12 amino acids long. Original processing notes: Amplifying reference gene primers gave estimates of nucleated cell counts. Measured with immunoSEQ multiplex PCR; TCRdb has only the in-frame clones, and not every one. That table gives V, J and clone size, and the DNA gave D and trimming. The table lists 95,000 to 150,000 clones, about 78% of them singletons. The rearrangement uses TRBV6-4 and TRBJ2-7; 7 bases align to TRBD1. The sample was peripheral blood. This receptor was identified in a man between 65 and 85 years old with acute or convalescent COVID-19. CDR3 protein: CASSDLKGAKYF. The CDR3 DNA reads TGTGCCAGCAGTGACCTAAAGGGGGCCAAGTACTTC.